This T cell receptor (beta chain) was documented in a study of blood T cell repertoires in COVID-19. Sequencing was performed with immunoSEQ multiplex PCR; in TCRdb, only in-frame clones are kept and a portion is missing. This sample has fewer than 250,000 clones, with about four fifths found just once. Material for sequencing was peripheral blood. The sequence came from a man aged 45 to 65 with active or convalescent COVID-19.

DNA of the CDR3: TGTGCCAGCAGCGGACAGGGTGAGCAGTACTTC. Translation gives CASSGQGEQYF. The V and J genes are TRBV5-4 and TRBJ2-7; 8 bases map to TRBD1. Germline-derived CDR1 and CDR2 are SGHNT and YYREEE (reference sequence). This CDR3 comprises 11 residues. With V trimmed by 4 bases and J by 7 bases, 1 base remained unmatched. The entire variable domain, with the rest obtained from reference TRBV5-4 and TRBJ2-7, is as follows: ETGVTQSPTHLIKTRGQQVTLRCSSQSGHNTVSWYQQALGQGPQFIFQYYREEENGRGNFPPRFSGLQFPNYSSELNVNALELDDSALYLCASSGQGEQYFGPGTRLTVT.